This TCR beta chain was sequenced during a study of shared clonotypes between healthy human individuals. Study at large: CD4 naive and CD4 memory each took three plates per donor, while CD8 naive took two and CD8 memory one. Study results and limitations: Generation probabilities were higher for clonotypes shared across all four sorted-subset donors than for unshared ones. Sequencing depth was expected to affect clonotype sharing among donors.

Remarks on this clone: What it binds is not known.

The length of the CDR3 is 15 residues. Germline assignment: CDR1 MNHNY and CDR2 SVGAGI (reference sequence). Trimming stripped 5 bases from V and 7 bases from J, with 15 bases between. Genomic DNA of every subset was divided equally among multiple immunoSEQ plates. The repertoire was sequenced with immunoSEQ multiplex PCR; TCRdb's copy has only in-frame clones and lacks some. This table holds some 2 million clones, about 95% found once. The source is a man aged 18 to 30 in good health. This sequence joins TRBV6-6 and TRBJ1-6; TRBD1 might be the D (5 bases). Input material: naive CD4+ T cells sorted from blood. The subset here: CD45RA+ positively selected. In DNA, the CDR3 is TGTGCCAGCAGTCGCGGGGGGATGGGGAATTCACCCCTCCACTTT. Protein sequence: CASSRGGMGNSPLHF.